One sample yielded the 9 T cell receptor beta chains listed below, sequenced in a study of blood T cell repertoires in COVID-19. The protocol was immunoSEQ multiplex PCR, while the TCRdb copy is restricted to in-frame clones and leaves out a portion. The data show tens of thousands of clones, roughly four fifths seen once. The sequenced sample consisted of peripheral blood. The receptors come from an older woman with acute or convalescent COVID-19.

This clone was picked up one time. The chain uses TRBV30 and TRBJ2-7; TRBD1 agrees at 10 bases. V shed 0 bases, J shed 5 bases, and the junction held 4 bases outside the gene matches. The CDR3 totals 14 residues. CDR1 is GTSNPN and CDR2 is SVGIG in the germline V gene (reference sequence). CDR3 region: CAWSVGQGFHEQYF. The CDR3, as DNA: TGTGCCTGGAGTGTGGGACAGGGGTTCCACGAGCAGTACTTC.

The genes are TRBV6-5 and TRBJ1-1; the match to TRBD1 covers 7 bases. This CDR3 comprises 13 residues. From germline, CDR1 is MNHEY and CDR2 SVGAGI. Losses at the gene ends were 2 bases for V and 4 bases for J; bases not matched to a gene: 1. The CDR3 DNA sequence: TGTGCCAGCAGTTACAACAGGGGCACTGAAGCTTTCTTT. It encodes CASSYNRGTEAFF.

The chain joins TRBV24-1 to TRBJ2-7; D gene ambiguous. Germline CDR1 reads KGHDR; CDR2 reads SFDVKD. CDR3 size: 16 residues. V lost 4 bases and J lost 2, with 17 bases in between. CDR3 loop: CATSDPVELYPYEQYF. CDR3 DNA sequence: TGTGCCACCAGTGACCCCGTGGAGCTCTATCCCTACGAGCAGTACTTC.

This clone was observed a handful of times. The chain joins TRBV5-1 to TRBJ2-7; D is possibly TRBD1 (5 bases). This CDR3 region has 13 residues. Trimming cost V 2 bases and J 6 bases, with 12 bases left between them. The germline CDR1 and CDR2 sequences are SGHRS and YFSETQ. CDR3 sequence (DNA): TGCGCCAGCAGCTTACTGACAGTTGCCGAGCAGTACTTC. Translating it yields CASSLLTVAEQYF.

The chain carries TRBV10-2 and TRBJ2-7; TRBD1 aligns across 9 bases. This CDR3 comprises 12 residues. Germline-derived CDR1 and CDR2 are WSHSY and SAAADI. V was pared by 8 bases and J by 9 bases, with 8 bases of the junction left unmatched. In DNA form, the CDR3 reads TGCGCCAGCGCGGGACAGGGTAGAGTGCAGTACTTC. As protein: CASAGQGRVQYF.

The CDR3 nucleotides are TGTGCCAGCAGCCCCCTCCCGGGGAGCACAGATACGCAGTATTTT. Translation gives CASSPLPGSTDTQYF. This sequence joins TRBV9 and TRBJ2-3, with a weak D call TRBD2 (5 bases). Germline assignment: CDR1 SGDLS and CDR2 YYNGEE. There are 15 residues in the CDR3. V lost 4 bases and J lost 0, with 12 bases in between.

The sample holds one count of this clone. The chain combines TRBV5-6 with TRBJ1-1, with a possible D match to TRBD1 (6 bases). V shed 7 bases and J shed 6 bases, with 13 bases lying between them. The CDR3 extends over 12 amino acids. The germline V gene has CDR1 SGHDT and CDR2 YYEEEE. The CDR3 is CASLETGSEAFF. As DNA, the CDR3 is TGTGCCAGCCTAGAGACAGGTTCTGAAGCTTTCTTT.

The rearrangement links TRBV9 to TRBJ2-1, with 7 bases that match TRBD2. The CDR3 consists of 13 residues. Germline CDR1 and CDR2: SGDLS and YYNGEE. The trim removed 4 bases at V and 5 bases at J, leaving 3 bases unmatched. This CDR3 reads CASSIGTNNEQFF. CDR3 bases: TGTGCCAGCAGCATCGGGACTAACAATGAGCAGTTCTTC.

V gene TRBV11-3 combines with J gene TRBJ1-1; unclear D gene. CDR3 length: 13 residues. The germline V and J ends were trimmed by 6 bases and 2 bases, with 10 bases remaining between them. Germline-derived CDR1 and CDR2 are SGHNT and YENEEA. The CDR3 here is CASRTRENTEAFF. The CDR3, as DNA: TGTGCCAGCAGGACTAGGGAAAACACTGAAGCTTTCTTT.